Listed below are T cell receptor beta chains from one sample, sequenced in a study of identical twins. TCRdb itself ran the 5' RACE reads through MiXCR, one entry per CDR3 protein. The sample gives about 660,000 distinct CDR3 sequences, 8% to 9% of which show up once; 0.75% to 1% is in the top ten. The same sample was also studied in work on yellow fever vaccine responses in identical twins.

Material: PBMCs. The receptors here all came from a woman between 18 and 29 years old in good health. The CDR3 runs from the conserved cysteine through the conserved F or W. D genes are given only for firm matches. Size values are once, few and many counts, or a class for expanded clones, and some rows have none.

TRBD2	TRBV6-1	NA	TRBJ2-1	TGTGCCAGCAGTGAAGAATTGGCGGGGGCCTACAATGAGCAGTTCTTC	CASSEELAGAYNEQFF
TRBD2	TRBV5-1	few	TRBJ2-3	TGCGCCAGCAGCTTGGTGGCTAGCGGGGGCCCAGGAGATACGCAGTATTTT	CASSLVASGGPGDTQYF
NA	TRBV12-3/TRBV12-4	many	TRBJ2-7	TGTGCCAGCAGTCCTTCAACTACCTTCTACGAGCAGTACTTC	CASSPSTTFYEQYF
NA	TRBV15	few	TRBJ1-1	TGTGCCACCAGCACCCTCTTCCAGGACACTGAAGCTTTCTTT	CATSTLFQDTEAFF
TRBD2	TRBV7-6	NA	TRBJ2-1	TGTGCCAGCAGCTTAGTTTCGACTAGCGGGAGAAATGAGCAGTTCTTC	CASSLVSTSGRNEQFF
TRBD2	TRBV6-1	many	TRBJ2-3	TGTGCCAGCAGTGAAGCTCTAGCGGGAGGGGCAGATACGCAGTATTTT	CASSEALAGGADTQYF
NA	TRBV5-1	NA	TRBJ2-7	TGCGCCAGCAGCTCCCCCGGGAACTCCTACGAGCAGTACTTC	CASSSPGNSYEQYF
TRBD1	TRBV5-1	many	TRBJ1-1	TGCGCCAGCAGCTTGGAGGGCAGGGGGCAGCCTGAAGCTTTCTTT	CASSLEGRGQPEAFF
NA	TRBV27	few	TRBJ2-2	TGTGCCAGCAGTAGGAGCTTCGGGGGGAACACCGGGGAGCTGTTTTTT	CASSRSFGGNTGELFF
NA	TRBV20-1	NA	TRBJ2-1	TGCAGTGGAGAGAGTAGCGGCCCAAACGTGGGAAATGAGCAGTTCTTC	CSGESSGPNVGNEQFF
TRBD1	TRBV20-1	few	TRBJ2-1	TGCAGTGCACGGACAGGGATCTCCTACAATGAGCAGTTCTTC	CSARTGISYNEQFF
TRBD2	TRBV12-3/TRBV12-4	few	TRBJ2-5	TGTGCCAGCAGTTTACCCAGCGGGGGGGCCCAGGAGCAAGAGACCCAGTACTTC	CASSLPSGGAQEQETQYF
NA	TRBV4-2	few	TRBJ2-2	TGTGCCAGCAGCCAAGAGCCCGGACAGAACACCGGGGAGCTGTTTTTT	CASSQEPGQNTGELFF